Presented here are 8 T cell receptor beta chains from one specimen sequenced in a study of cytomegalovirus exposure and HLA in healthy donors. With 60 Vbeta and 13 Jbeta primers, the PCR was carried out. The repertoire was sequenced with immunoSEQ multiplex PCR; TCRdb's copy has only in-frame clones and lacks some. Of over 200,000 clones detected, 75% to 80% appear once; the ten largest clones hold less than 2%. Material for sequencing was PBMCs. Every receptor here comes from a male donor in good health and CMV-seronegative.

This chain uses TRBV19 with TRBJ1-1; D perhaps matches TRBD1 (6 bases). CDR3 length: 16 amino acids. V lost 3 bases and J lost 1, with 15 bases in between. In germline, CDR1 is LNHDA, CDR2 SQIVND (reference sequence). The CDR3 DNA reads TGTGCCAGTAGTATTGCTGGACGGACAGCGAACACTGAAGCTTTCTTT. Encoded protein: CASSIAGRTANTEAFF.

The V gene is TRBV9, the J gene TRBJ1-2; possible D gene TRBD1, 5 bases. V was cut by 0 bases and J by 6 bases, with 12 bases left in between. This CDR3 has 14 amino acids. The V gene's germline CDR1 is SGDLS and CDR2 YYNGEE. CDR3 sequence reads: CASSVVGAEDGYTF. The CDR3 DNA is TGTGCCAGCAGCGTAGTTGGGGCAGAGGATGGCTACACCTTC.

This clone was observed a handful of times. The chain recombines TRBV27 with TRBJ1-1; 10 bases agree with TRBD1. This CDR3 comprises 16 residues. With 3 bases clipped from V and 1 base from J, the junction kept 5 bases outside the gene matches. The germline V gene encodes CDR1 MNHEY and CDR2 SMNVEV (reference sequence). The CDR3, as DNA: TGTGCCAGCAGTTTTCCGACAGGGGGCGCGAACACTGAAGCTTTCTTT. Amino acid sequence: CASSFPTGGANTEAFF.

CDR3 sequence: CASRPPTGGLHF. The CDR3 DNA reads TGTGCCAGCAGGCCTCCCACAGGGGGTCTCCACTTT. The chain uses TRBV28 and TRBJ1-6, with 8 positions matching TRBD1. In germline, CDR1 is MDHEN, CDR2 SYDVKM. The CDR3 runs to 12 residues. V lost 6 bases, J lost 16 bases, and 8 bases stayed unmatched.

V is TRBV2 and J is TRBJ1-5, with 7 bases that match TRBD1. J lost 4 bases, V lost 2 bases, and 5 bases had no gene match. The CDR3 extends over 15 amino acids. Germline lookup yields CDR1 SNHLY and CDR2 FYNNEI. The CDR3 DNA reads as TGTGCCAGCAGTGAAAGAGGGACAGATAATCAGCCCCAGCATTTT. This encodes CASSERGTDNQPQHF. The whole variable domain, remainder taken from reference TRBV2 and TRBJ1-5, is EPEVTQTPSHQVTQMGQEVILRCVPISNHLYFYWYRQILGQKVEFLVSFYNNEISEKSEIFDDQFSVERPDGSNFTLKIRSTKLEDSAMYFCASSERGTDNQPQHFGDGTRLSIL.

The chain uses TRBV18 and TRBJ1-5; 8 bases map to TRBD1. The CDR3 consists of 14 residues. J gave up 2 bases and V 5 bases, and 2 bases lay outside the gene matches. Germline lookup yields CDR1 KGHSH and CDR2 LQKENI. CDR3 region: CASSDRGGNQPQHF. As DNA, the CDR3 is TGTGCCAGCTCAGACAGGGGAGGCAATCAGCCCCAGCATTTT.

The count of this clone is one. The chain is built from TRBV15 and TRBJ2-1; 8 bases are shared with TRBD2. The CDR3 is 15 residues long. Trimming took 3 bases from V and 6 from J; bases not matched to a gene: 7. CDR1 is LNHNV and CDR2 is YYDKDF in the germline V gene (reference sequence). The CDR3 nucleotides read TGTGCCACCAGCAGTATAGCGGGACTGGGCAATGAGCAGTTCTTC. It yields the protein CATSSIAGLGNEQFF.

The CDR3 DNA sequence: TGTGCCAGCAGCGTACAGGCCTCTGGAAACACCATATATTTT. Translated: CASSVQASGNTIYF. This chain joins TRBV9 and TRBJ1-3; D ambiguous. Per germline, CDR1 SGDLS and CDR2 YYNGEE. V lost 1 base and J 0 bases, leaving 5 bases between the germline ends. This CDR3 region has 14 residues.